This TCR beta chain originates from a study of cytomegalovirus exposure and HLA in healthy donors. Overall study findings and caveats: Later genetic work tied a missense DCLRE1C variant to beta-chain V and J trimming. Presence/absence analysis assumed near-uniform sequencing depth across donors.

About this clone itself: Its antigen is currently unknown.

PCR primers comprised 60 Vbeta and 13 Jbeta primers. Produced via immunoSEQ multiplex PCR; TCRdb's table is partial and in-frame only. This sample's table reports almost 40,000 clones. There are 13 residues in the CDR3. Losses at the gene ends were 6 bases for V and 2 bases for J; bases not matched to a gene: 3. Germline V gene data show CDR1 as SQVTM and CDR2 as ANQGSEA. Sequencing used PBMCs. V is TRBV29-1 and J is TRBJ2-4; 8 nucleotides agree with TRBD1. This receptor was identified in a woman aged 25-40 years in good health and CMV-seropositive. CDR3 protein: CSVRGRTKNIQYF. The CDR3 region has the DNA TGCAGCGTCAGGGGGCGGACCAAAAACATTCAGTACTTC. Supplemented by reference TRBV29-1 and TRBJ2-4, the full variable domain reads SAVISQKPSRDICQRGTSLTIQCQVDSQVTMMFWYRQQPGQSLTLIATANQGSEATYESGFVIDKFPISRPNLTFSTLTVSNMSPEDSSIYLCSVRGRTKNIQYFGAGTRLSVL.